This T cell receptor beta chain was recovered during a study of T-cell memory formation after mild COVID-19. TCRdb processed the 5' RACE reads anew with MiXCR; each CDR3 protein has one entry. Of approximately 500,000 distinct CDR3 sequences in the sample, about 23% are singletons; the top ten hold approximately 12%. The CDR3 extends over 12 amino acids. Per the germline V gene, CDR1 is SGHRS and CDR2 is YFSETQ. The junction had 5 bases not matched to a gene; V was cut back by 4 bases and J by 8 bases. The receptor was derived from an adult woman who had mild COVID-19 (a few samples of this study predate the infection). Cell type and time point are not known. The chain uses TRBV5-1 and TRBJ1-1; 7 bases match TRBD1. Sequenced: PBMCs or a T cell subset sorted from them (not recorded which). The CDR3 loop reads CASSGGQVEAFF. CDR3 nucleotide sequence: TGCGCCAGCAGCGGTGGACAGGTCGAAGCTTTCTTT.